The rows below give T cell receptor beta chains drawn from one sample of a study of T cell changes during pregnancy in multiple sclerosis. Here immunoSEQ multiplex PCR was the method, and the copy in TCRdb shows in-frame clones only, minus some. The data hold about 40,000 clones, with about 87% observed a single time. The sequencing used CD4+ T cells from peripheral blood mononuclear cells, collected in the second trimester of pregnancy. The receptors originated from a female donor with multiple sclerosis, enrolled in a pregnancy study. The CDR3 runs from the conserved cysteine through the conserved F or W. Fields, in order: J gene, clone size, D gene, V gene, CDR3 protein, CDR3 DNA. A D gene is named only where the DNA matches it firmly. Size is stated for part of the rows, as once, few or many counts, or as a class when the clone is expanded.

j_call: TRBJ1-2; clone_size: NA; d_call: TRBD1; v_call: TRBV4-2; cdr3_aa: CASSPLQPGGTYGYTF; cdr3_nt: TGTGCCAGCAGCCCTCTCCAGCCAGGGGGGACCTATGGCTACACCTTC
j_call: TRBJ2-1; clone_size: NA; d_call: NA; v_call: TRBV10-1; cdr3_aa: CASSESSAGSYNEQFF; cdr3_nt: TGCGCCAGCAGTGAGTCATCGGCGGGTTCCTACAATGAGCAGTTCTTC
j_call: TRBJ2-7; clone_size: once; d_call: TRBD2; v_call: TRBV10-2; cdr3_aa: CASSGTSHEQYF; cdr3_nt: TGCGCCAGCAGTGGGACTAGTCACGAGCAGTACTTC
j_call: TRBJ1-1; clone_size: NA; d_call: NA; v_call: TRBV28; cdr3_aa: CASSLPIPFTEAFF; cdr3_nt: TGTGCCAGCAGTTTACCTATCCCATTCACTGAAGCTTTCTTT
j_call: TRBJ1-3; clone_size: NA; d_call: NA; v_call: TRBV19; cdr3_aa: CASTSPNSGNTIYF; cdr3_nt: TGTGCCAGTACGAGCCCCAACTCTGGAAACACCATATATTTT
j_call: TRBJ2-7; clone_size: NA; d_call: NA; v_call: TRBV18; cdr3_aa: CASSDRKAYEQYF; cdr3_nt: TGTGCCAGCTCCGACAGAAAAGCCTACGAGCAGTACTTC
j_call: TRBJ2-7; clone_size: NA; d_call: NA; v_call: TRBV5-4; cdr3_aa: CASSLAGTTYEQYF; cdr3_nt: TGTGCCAGCAGCTTGGCCGGGACAACCTACGAGCAGTACTTC
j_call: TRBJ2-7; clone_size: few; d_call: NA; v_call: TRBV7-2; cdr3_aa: CASSLSTGGYEQYF; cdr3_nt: TGTGCCAGCAGCCTCTCGACAGGCGGCTACGAGCAGTACTTC
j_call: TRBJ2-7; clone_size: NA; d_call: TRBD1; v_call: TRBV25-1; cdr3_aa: CASSEGDRLGDEQYF; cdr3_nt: TGTGCCAGCAGTGAAGGGGACAGGTTAGGGGACGAGCAGTACTTC
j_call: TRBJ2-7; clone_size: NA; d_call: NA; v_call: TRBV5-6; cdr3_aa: CASSSRRGLGQYF; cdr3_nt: TGTGCCAGCAGCTCCCGCAGGGGATTAGGTCAGTACTTC
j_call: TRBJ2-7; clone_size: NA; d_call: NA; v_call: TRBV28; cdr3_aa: CASSSVYEQYF; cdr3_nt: TGTGCCAGCAGTTCCGTCTACGAGCAGTACTTC
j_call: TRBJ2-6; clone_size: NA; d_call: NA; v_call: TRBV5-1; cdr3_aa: CASSPTGSYSGANVLTF; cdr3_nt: TGCGCCAGCAGTCCCACAGGGTCTTACTCTGGGGCCAACGTCCTGACTTTC
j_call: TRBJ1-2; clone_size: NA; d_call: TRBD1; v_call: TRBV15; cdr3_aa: CATSSRQGLDYGYTF; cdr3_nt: TGTGCCACCAGCAGCCGACAGGGTCTGGACTATGGCTACACCTTC
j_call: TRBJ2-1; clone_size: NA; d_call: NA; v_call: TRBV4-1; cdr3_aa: CASSQFRREGQFF; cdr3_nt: TGCGCCAGCAGCCAATTTCGCAGGGAAGGTCAGTTCTTC
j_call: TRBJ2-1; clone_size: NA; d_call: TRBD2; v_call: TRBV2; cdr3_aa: CASRLSGSTYNEQFF; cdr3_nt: TGTGCCAGCAGACTAAGCGGGAGCACCTACAATGAGCAGTTCTTC
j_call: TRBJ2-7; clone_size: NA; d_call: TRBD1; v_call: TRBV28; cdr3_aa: CASSLQQGASYEQYF; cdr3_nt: TGTGCCAGCAGTTTACAACAGGGGGCCTCCTACGAGCAGTACTTC
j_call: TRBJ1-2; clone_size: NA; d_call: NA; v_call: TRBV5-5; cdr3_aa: CASSTRWQGIDGYTF; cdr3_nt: TGTGCCAGCAGCACCCGGTGGCAGGGGATTGATGGCTACACCTTC
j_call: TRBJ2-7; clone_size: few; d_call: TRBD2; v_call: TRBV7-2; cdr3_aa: CASSQSGLAGGPVSYEQYF; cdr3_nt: TGTGCCAGCAGCCAGAGCGGACTAGCGGGAGGGCCGGTATCCTACGAGCAGTACTTC
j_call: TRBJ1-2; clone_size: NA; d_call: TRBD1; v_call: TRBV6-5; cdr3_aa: CASSEGAGGYTF; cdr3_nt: TGTGCCAGCAGCGAGGGGGCGGGAGGCTACACCTTC
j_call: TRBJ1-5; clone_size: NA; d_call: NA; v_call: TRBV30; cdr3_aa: CAWSVLGGAGQPQHF; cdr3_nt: TGTGCCTGGAGTGTTCTTGGGGGCGCGGGTCAGCCCCAGCATTTT
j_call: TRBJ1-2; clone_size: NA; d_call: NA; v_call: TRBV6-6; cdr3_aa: CASSYSREFNYGYTF; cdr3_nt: TGTGCCAGCAGTTATAGTCGGGAGTTTAACTATGGCTACACCTTC
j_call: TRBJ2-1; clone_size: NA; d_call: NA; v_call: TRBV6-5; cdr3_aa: CASSYLRGTAAGEQFF; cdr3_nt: TGTGCCAGCAGTTACCTTCGGGGTACGGCTGCTGGCGAGCAGTTCTTC
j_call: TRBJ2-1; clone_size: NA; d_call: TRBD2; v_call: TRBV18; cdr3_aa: CASSPGVAGKHNEQFF; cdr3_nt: TGTGCCAGCTCCCCGGGTGTAGCGGGAAAACACAATGAGCAGTTCTTC
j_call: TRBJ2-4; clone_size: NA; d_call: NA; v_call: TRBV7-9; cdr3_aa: CASSRPGGIENIQYF; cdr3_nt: TGTGCCAGCAGCCGTCCCGGGGGTATAGAAAACATTCAGTACTTC
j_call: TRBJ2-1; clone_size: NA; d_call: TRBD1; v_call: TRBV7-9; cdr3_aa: CASRTEGRDRGVNEQFF; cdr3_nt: TGTGCCAGCAGGACTGAGGGTAGGGACAGGGGGGTCAATGAGCAGTTCTTC
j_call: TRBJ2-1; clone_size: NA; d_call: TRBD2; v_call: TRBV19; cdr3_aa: CASHIAGGPNNEQFF; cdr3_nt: TGTGCCAGTCATATAGCGGGAGGGCCGAACAATGAGCAGTTCTTC
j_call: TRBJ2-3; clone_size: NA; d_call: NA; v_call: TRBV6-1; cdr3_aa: CASREGGWIDTQYF; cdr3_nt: TGTGCCAGCAGGGAGGGGGGGTGGATAGATACGCAGTATTTT
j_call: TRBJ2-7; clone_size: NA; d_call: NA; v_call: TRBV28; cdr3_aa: CASSPQGRVYEQYF; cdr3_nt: TGTGCCAGCAGTCCGCAGGGAAGGGTCTACGAGCAGTACTTC
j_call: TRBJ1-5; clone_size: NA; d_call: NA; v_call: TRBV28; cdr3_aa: CASRSLGQGHQPQHF; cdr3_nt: TGTGCCAGCAGGTCTCTGGGCCAGGGTCATCAGCCCCAGCATTTT
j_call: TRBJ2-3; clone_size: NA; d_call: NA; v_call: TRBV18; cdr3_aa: CASSPSTDTQYF; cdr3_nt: TGTGCCAGCTCTCCTAGCACAGATACGCAGTATTTT
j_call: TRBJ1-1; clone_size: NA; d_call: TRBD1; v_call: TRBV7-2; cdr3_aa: CASSLQGGARNTEAFF; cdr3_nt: TGTGCCAGCAGCCTCCAGGGGGGCGCGCGGAACACTGAAGCTTTCTTT
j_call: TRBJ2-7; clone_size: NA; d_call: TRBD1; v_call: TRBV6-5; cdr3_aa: CASSRGTGIYEQYF; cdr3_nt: TGTGCCAGCAGTAGGGGGACAGGGATCTACGAGCAGTACTTC
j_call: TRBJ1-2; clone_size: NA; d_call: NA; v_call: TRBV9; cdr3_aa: CASSVEVDSLYGYTF; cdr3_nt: TGTGCCAGCAGCGTAGAGGTGGACAGTCTCTATGGCTACACCTTC
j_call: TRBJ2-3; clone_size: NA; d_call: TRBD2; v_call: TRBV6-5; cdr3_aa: CASRQRETADTQYF; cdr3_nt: TGTGCCAGCAGGCAGCGGGAGACTGCAGATACGCAGTATTTT
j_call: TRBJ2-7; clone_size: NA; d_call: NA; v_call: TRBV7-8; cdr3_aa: CASSLDLAGANTAYEQYF; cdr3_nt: TGTGCCAGCAGCTTAGACCTTGCGGGGGCGAATACCGCCTACGAGCAGTACTTC
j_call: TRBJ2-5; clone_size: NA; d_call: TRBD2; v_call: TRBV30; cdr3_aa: CAWSVLSGRGETQYF; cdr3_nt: TGTGCCTGGAGTGTCCTTAGCGGGAGGGGAGAGACCCAGTACTTC
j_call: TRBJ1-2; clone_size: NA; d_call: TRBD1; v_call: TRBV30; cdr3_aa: CAWSGDRGRGMRGGYTF; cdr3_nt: TGTGCCTGGAGTGGAGACAGGGGGCGCGGAATGCGGGGCGGCTACACCTTC